Sequencing of this T cell receptor (beta chain) was carried out in a study of blood T cell repertoires in COVID-19. V gave up 0 bases and J gave up 1 base, with 12 bases separating them. The germline V gene encodes CDR1 MGHRA and CDR2 YSYEKL. The CDR3 covers 16 residues. The table came from immunoSEQ multiplex PCR; TCRdb's copy has only in-frame clones and leaves some out. The repertoire holds about 380,000 clones, with about 87% as singletons. The chain links TRBV4-1 to TRBJ1-1; the D gene is possibly TRBD1 (5 bases). Sequencing input: PBMCs or T cells enriched from blood (not recorded which). The receptor comes from a man aged 30 to 45 who had recovered from COVID-19. The CDR3 sequence is CASSQEPGLRNTEAFF. The CDR3 nucleotides are TGCGCCAGCAGCCAAGAACCGGGACTCAGGAACACTGAAGCTTTCTTT.